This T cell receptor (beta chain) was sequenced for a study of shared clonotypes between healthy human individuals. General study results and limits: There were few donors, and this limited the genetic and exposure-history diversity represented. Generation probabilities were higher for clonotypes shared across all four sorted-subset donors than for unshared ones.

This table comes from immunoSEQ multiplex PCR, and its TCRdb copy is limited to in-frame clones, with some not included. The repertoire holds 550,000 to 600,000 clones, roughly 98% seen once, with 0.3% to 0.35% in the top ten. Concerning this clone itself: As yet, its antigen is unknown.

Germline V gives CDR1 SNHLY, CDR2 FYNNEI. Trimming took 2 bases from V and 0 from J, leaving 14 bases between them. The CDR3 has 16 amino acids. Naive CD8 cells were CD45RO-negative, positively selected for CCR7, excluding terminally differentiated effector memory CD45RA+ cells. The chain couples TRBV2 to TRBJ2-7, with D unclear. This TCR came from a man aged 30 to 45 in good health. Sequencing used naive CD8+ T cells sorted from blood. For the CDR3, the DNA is TGTGCCAGCAGTGAAAGCTTGTTGATGGGCTCCTACGAGCAGTACTTC. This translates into CASSESLLMGSYEQYF.